Included here is one T cell receptor (beta chain) sequence, with context. Its antigen is unidentified. Since a much larger clone is just one base distant, this may be a read error. This sample was included in a study of Graves' ophthalmopathy and Graves' hyperthyroidism. Overall study results and limits: Also, most clonotypes expanded in the thyroid above 0.001 frequency appeared in blood.

The CDR3 is 16 residues long. Trimming pared 1 base from V and 5 bases from J, leaving 17 bases between. Per the germline V gene, CDR1 is SEHNR and CDR2 is FQNEAQ (reference sequence). The authors amplified TCR beta CDR3 regions, and they did so from RNA transcripts for repertoire sequencing. An opening RT-PCR round employed HTBI primers and preceded a second-round multiplex PCR. TCRdb re-called the multiplex PCR reads with MiXCR, one entry per CDR3 protein. There are about 400,000 distinct CDR3 sequences in the sample; approximately 20% occur only once, and roughly 1.5% lies in the top ten. It was from under 13 ml of fresh peripheral blood that the PBMCs came.

The sequenced material came from peripheral blood. The sequence derives from a woman younger than 30 with Graves' ophthalmopathy. The chain employs TRBV7-9 and TRBJ2-5; possibly TRBD1 for D (6 bases). The CDR3 DNA is TGTGCCAGCAGCTTAGTGGTACAGGGCTGGATCGAGACCCAGTACTTC. Translating gives CASSLVVQGWIETQYF. The entire variable domain, with the rest obtained from reference TRBV7-9 and TRBJ2-5, is as follows: DTGVSQNPRHKITKRGQNVTFRCDPISEHNRLYWYRQTLGQGPEFLTYFQNEAQLEKSRLLSDRFSAERPKGSFSTLEIQRTEQGDSAMYLCASSLVVQGWIETQYFGPGTRLLVL.